These 4 T cell receptor beta chains originate from one sample sequenced in a study of T cell responses to AZD1222 COVID-19 vaccine. Using immunoSEQ multiplex PCR, the repertoire was profiled, and TCRdb retains in-frame clones only, with some absent. In the table there are 130,000 or so clones, 80% to 90% of which are singletons. The sequencing here drew on peripheral blood, taken on day 0 of AZD1222 vaccination. Receptors were obtained from an adult in good health.

The genes are TRBV28 and TRBJ1-6; no firm D call. Trimming took 8 bases from V and 2 from J, leaving 16 bases between them. Germline-derived CDR1 and CDR2 are MDHEN and SYDVKM. This CDR3 contains 16 residues. The CDR3 DNA sequence: TGTGCCAGCCGCCCGTCTTTCAGTACCTATAATTCACCCCTCCACTTT. It is translated as CASRPSFSTYNSPLHF.

This clone was counted a single time. This chain uses TRBV20-1 with TRBJ2-1; D unresolved. This CDR3 is 11 amino acids long. V was cut by 0 bases and J by 9 bases, with 6 bases left in between. CDR1 is DFQATT, CDR2 SNEGSKA, per germline (reference sequence). CDR3 sequence: CSARDQVEQFF. Here the CDR3 DNA reads TGCAGTGCTAGAGATCAGGTTGAGCAGTTCTTC.

V is TRBV7-2 and J is TRBJ2-2; 7 nucleotides match TRBD1. Unmatched junction bases numbered 7, after V lost 5 bases and J lost 1 base. Germline-derived CDR1 and CDR2 are SGHTA and FQGNSA. The CDR3 has 16 residues. The CDR3 reads CASSLLGTVNTGELFF. The CDR3, as DNA: TGTGCCAGCAGCCTACTCGGGACAGTGAACACCGGGGAGCTGTTTTTT.

CDR3 DNA sequence: TGTGCCAGCAGCTTAGAGCCTGTGGGCTCCTACAATGAGCAGTTCTTC. As protein: CASSLEPVGSYNEQFF. V usage is TRBV7-9 and J usage is TRBJ2-1, with D unclear. This CDR3 has 16 amino acids. Germline-derived CDR1 and CDR2 are SEHNR and FQNEAQ (reference sequence). Trimming cost V 1 base and J 0 bases, with 10 bases left between them.